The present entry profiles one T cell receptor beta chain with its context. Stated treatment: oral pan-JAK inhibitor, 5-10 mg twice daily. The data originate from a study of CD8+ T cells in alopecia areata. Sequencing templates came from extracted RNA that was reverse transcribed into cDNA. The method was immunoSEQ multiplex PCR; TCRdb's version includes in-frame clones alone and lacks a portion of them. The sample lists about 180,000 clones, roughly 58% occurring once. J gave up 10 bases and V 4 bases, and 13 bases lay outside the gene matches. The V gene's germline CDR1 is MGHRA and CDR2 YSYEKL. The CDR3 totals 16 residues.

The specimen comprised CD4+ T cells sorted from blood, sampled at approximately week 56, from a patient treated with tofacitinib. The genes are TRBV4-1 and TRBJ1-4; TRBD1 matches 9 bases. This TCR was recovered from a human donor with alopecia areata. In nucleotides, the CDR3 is TGCGCCAGCAGCCGGACACTGGGGACAGGGTATGGAAAACTGTTTTTT. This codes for CASSRTLGTGYGKLFF.